The T cell receptor (beta chain) described here comes from a study of blood T cell repertoires in COVID-19 (dated by TCRdb to 2020 to 2021). Concerning the study at large: The collaborator samples originated in the United States, Italy and Spain and spanned the acute and convalescent phases of COVID-19. Where available, HLA class I and class II types were taken from metadata supplied by the sample provider and were not determined by assay-based typing. A freely available public database, intended as a resource for researchers studying the immune response to SARS-CoV-2, is where the repertoires were released. The samples were drawn from two sources: the first 160 participants of the ongoing ImmuneRACE study, and approximately 1,300 subjects contributed by 6 global collaborators. Subjects who had been exposed to COVID-19, were actively infected with it, or had recovered from it provided the deeply sampled blood TCRbeta repertoires that made up the dataset. Nearly every sample came with metadata listing a de-identified subject ID, COVID-19 status, age in years and sex. The prospective study material was composed of cDNA or gDNA derived from T cells, B-cell-depleted T cells, or PBMCs.

About this clone: This clone's antigen is unknown. Base qualities are not recorded, but no much larger clone differs from it by a single base.

Inclusive of the bounding cysteine and phenylalanine, the CDR3 is 14 residues long. Only the CDR3 part of the read is kept: 42 bases, read in frame from the first base. CDR1 and CDR2 (LNHDA, SQIVND) derive from the germline V gene (reference sequence). The germline V end is reduced by 7 bases and the J end by 2 bases; junction bases left unmatched: 5. TCRbeta CDR3 regions were amplified from genomic DNA using the immunoSEQ Assay, a bias-controlled multiplex PCR. Processing in the source paper ran as follows. The number of nucleated cells in each sample was estimated from the amplification of reference gene primers within the assay. Sequence reads were collapsed and filtered to measure the absolute abundance of every unique TCRbeta CDR3 rearrangement. For each sample, productive Simpson clonality was calculated as the square root of Simpson's diversity index over productive rearrangements. The table was pulled from immuneACCESS by TCRdb, which kept in-frame rearrangements only. Such tables lose some clones; where checked, under half of the loss comes from unresolved V genes, and the rest has no known cause. Clone size and the V and J calls come from that table; the DNA yielded D and trimming. For this sample the table gives under 300,000 clones, of which around 90% were detected only once. More than 5% of the sample is held by the ten biggest clonotypes.

What the work shows at the level of the full study, not this receptor alone: The amount of clinical and demographic metadata varied by source and participant and was provided uncurated.

Enrolling through a virtual design, the prospective study's participants ranged in age from roughly 18 to 90 years and lived across roughly 24 United States geographic areas. In the prospective study, cohorts were assigned on the basis of participant-reported clinical history obtained from a screening survey and a study questionnaire. In the prospective study, mobile phlebotomists collected whole blood, serum and a nasopharyngeal or oropharyngeal swab from each participant. Prospective study participants could optionally give additional blood draws and questionnaires over an approximately two-month period. Before DNA extraction, blood samples from the prospective study were shipped at room temperature or frozen.

The specimen was PBMCs or T cells enriched from blood (not recorded which). This sequence uses TRBV19 and TRBJ2-3, with 8 middle bases fitting TRBD2. The TCR was taken from a woman aged 25 to 45 with acute COVID-19. The DNA sequence reads TGTGCCAGTAAGGGGGGACTAGTCACAGATACGCAGTATTTT. Its protein reads: CASKGGLVTDTQYF.